The 13 T cell receptor beta chains below come from one sample, sequenced in a study of identical twins (dated by TCRdb to about 2016). The library was generated by 5' RACE. Reads for this sample came from an Illumina HiSeq 2000. Using fastp at Q25 and MiXCR, TCRdb reprocessed the public reads and kept productive beta chains. Rows with one shared CDR3 protein collapse into an entry with the most common genes and DNA. Present in this sample are a few hundred thousand distinct CDR3 sequences, about 12% of which were seen just once. Together, the top ten hold approximately 7.6% of the sample. A further study also used this sample, focusing on yellow fever vaccine responses in identical twins.

Sequenced material: CD8+ T cells sorted from blood. Receptor source: a woman aged 18-29 years in good health.

The chain recombines TRBV18 with TRBJ2-3, with D uncertain. Germline values: CDR1 KGHSH, CDR2 LQKENI. The ends were cut back, 3 bases at V and 1 base at J, with 14 bases in the middle. The CDR3 sequence is 16 residues long. The CDR3 loop is CASSPKREARTDTQYF. The DNA for the CDR3 is TGTGCCAGCTCACCTAAGAGAGAGGCACGCACAGATACGCAGTATTTT.

The chain employs TRBV6-1 and TRBJ2-1, with D possibly TRBD2 on 7 matching bases. CDR1 and CDR2 (germline): MNHNS, SASEGT. The CDR3 covers 14 residues. V was shortened by 7 bases and J by 8 bases, with 18 bases between the two germline ends. In DNA form, the CDR3 reads TGTGCCAGCACACAACAGGGAGGGGTTGATGAGCAGTTCTTC. Residues: CASTQQGGVDEQFF.

This clonotype showed up just a few times. The chain carries TRBV6-2 or TRBV6-3 and TRBJ2-2; 11 nucleotides agree with TRBD2. The CDR3 totals 16 residues. The germline CDR1 and CDR2 sequences are MNHEY and SVGEGT. J was trimmed by 1 base and V by 5 bases; bases with no gene match: 3. CDR3 region: CASSATSGGNTGELFF. As DNA, the CDR3 is TGTGCCAGCAGTGCCACTAGCGGGGGGAACACCGGGGAGCTGTTTTTT.

This clonotype appeared many times. The chain has TRBV11-2 and TRBJ1-1; D call uncertain. The V gene lost 3 bases and the J gene lost 7 bases, with 9 bases spanning the gap. This CDR3 is built from 12 residues. Germline V gene sequence: CDR1 SGHAT, CDR2 FQNNGV. CDR3 in amino acids: CASSLWGNEAFF. The CDR3 DNA is TGTGCCAGCAGCTTGTGGGGAAATGAAGCTTTCTTT.

V gene TRBV20-1 combines with J gene TRBJ2-1; 7 positions agree with TRBD1. CDR3 length: 16 amino acids. The V gene end was trimmed by 3 bases and the J gene end by 8 bases; junction bases not matched to a gene: 16. Germline CDR1 and CDR2: DFQATT and SNEGSKA (reference sequence). CDR3 loop: CSARGDRDLPSDEQFF. The CDR3, as DNA: TGCAGTGCTAGGGGTGACAGGGATCTACCCTCGGATGAGCAGTTCTTC.

The chain carries TRBV7-2 and TRBJ2-1; maybe TRBD2 (6 bases). Trimming shortened V by 5 bases and J by 3 bases, and 14 bases separated the two germline ends. The CDR3 covers 15 residues. The V gene's germline CDR1 is SGHTA and CDR2 FQGNSA. The CDR3 here is CASSPGERSYNEQFF. CDR3 DNA sequence: TGTGCCAGCAGCCCGGGGGAGCGGAGCTACAATGAGCAGTTCTTC. Together with reference TRBV7-2 and TRBJ2-1, the CDR3 gives the full variable domain: GAGVSQSPSNKVTEKGKDVELRCDPISGHTALYWYRQSLGQGLEFLIYFQGNSAPDKSGLPSDRFSAERTGGSVSTLTIQRTQQEDSAVYLCASSPGERSYNEQFFGPGTRLTVL.

This clonotype was seen a few times. The chain carries TRBV7-8 and TRBJ2-7; either TRBD1 or TRBD2 may supply D (6 bases each). Germline loops: CDR1 SGHVS, CDR2 FQNEAQ. The V gene lost 6 bases and the J gene lost 3 bases, with 12 bases spanning the gap. The CDR3 sequence is 13 residues long. Here the CDR3 reads CASRAGQGYEQYF. The CDR3 coding sequence is TGTGCCAGCAGGGCGGGACAAGGCTACGAGCAGTACTTC.

The chain recombines TRBV3-1 with TRBJ2-1, with D maybe TRBD2 (7 bases). Trimming cost V 6 bases and J 3 bases, with 12 bases left between them. The CDR3 runs to 14 residues. The germline V gene encodes CDR1 LGHDT and CDR2 YNNKEL (reference sequence). The CDR3 protein is CASSGRGGYNEQFF. DNA of the CDR3: TGTGCCAGCAGTGGGAGGGGGGGCTACAATGAGCAGTTCTTC.

This clonotype was detected ten times or more. This chain links TRBV5-5 with TRBJ2-1, with 14 bases identical to TRBD2. The V and J ends lost 2 bases and 6 bases, in that order; junction bases with no gene match: 4. Germline V gives CDR1 SGHKS, CDR2 YYEKEE (reference sequence). The CDR3 length is 16 residues. In nucleotides, the CDR3 is TGTGCCAGCAGCTTCCGTGGACTAGCGGGAGGCAATGAGCAGTTCTTC. It specifies CASSFRGLAGGNEQFF.

This clonotype was counted only a few times. J is TRBJ2-3 and V is TRBV29-1, with D possibly TRBD2 on 6 matching bases. The V end lost 2 bases, the J end lost 0 bases, and 6 bases lay between the germline ends. The CDR3 is 13 residues long. Germline assignment: CDR1 SQVTM and CDR2 ANQGSEA. CDR3 loop: CSVERESTDTQYF. DNA of the CDR3: TGCAGCGTTGAACGGGAGAGCACAGATACGCAGTATTTT.

This clonotype turned up a few times. The gene calls are TRBV20-1 and TRBJ2-5; D is uncertain. V was pared by 6 bases and J by 0 bases, with 11 bases between. The CDR3 loop spans 13 amino acids. The germline CDR1 and CDR2 sequences are DFQATT and SNEGSKA (reference sequence). The CDR3 spells CSADSEYQETQYF. CDR3 in DNA: TGCAGTGCAGATTCAGAGTACCAAGAGACCCAGTACTTC.

The chain links TRBV7-2 to TRBJ2-7, with D possibly matching TRBD1 (5 bases). The CDR3 is made up of 17 amino acids. The V gene's germline CDR1 is SGHTA and CDR2 FQGNSA. V dropped 5 bases and J dropped 2 bases, with 22 bases sitting between them. The CDR3 coding sequence is TGTGCCAGCAGCCCTACAACAGGTTTCTCCCTCCCCTACGAGCAGTACTTC. Translating it yields CASSPTTGFSLPYEQYF.

The chain joins TRBV5-1 to TRBJ2-6; tentatively, D is TRBD1 (5 bases). This CDR3 contains 15 residues. Trimming cost V 0 bases and J 1 base, with 5 bases left between them. The germline V gene encodes CDR1 SGHRS and CDR2 YFSETQ. The CDR3 DNA sequence: TGCGCCAGCAGCTTGGGACAGTCTGGGGCCAACGTCCTGACTTTC. The encoded protein is CASSLGQSGANVLTF.